Listed below are T cell receptor beta chains from one sample, sequenced in a study of blood T cell repertoires in COVID-19. Assay used: immunoSEQ multiplex PCR; TCRdb lists only in-frame clones, some missing. The profile shows approximately 160,000 clones, approximately 80% of them singletons. What was sequenced was peripheral blood. These receptors all come from a man in his 70s who had recovered from COVID-19. Each CDR3 is given with its conserved first and last residue. The D gene is left open where the match is weak. The size field is filled for only some rows; it gives once, few, many or a size class.

D gene: NA; J gene: TRBJ2-3; V gene: TRBV7-9; clone size: once; CDR3 DNA: TGTGCCAGCAGCTTGGATGTTACGGGAATCACAGATACGCAGTATTTT; CDR3 protein: CASSLDVTGITDTQYF
D gene: NA; J gene: TRBJ1-1; V gene: TRBV28; clone size: NA; CDR3 DNA: TGTGCCAGCAGCCTAAAGAACACTGAAGCTTTCTTT; CDR3 protein: CASSLKNTEAFF
D gene: NA; J gene: TRBJ2-7; V gene: TRBV20-1; clone size: NA; CDR3 DNA: TGCAGTGCTAGATCACAGGCGGAGTACTTC; CDR3 protein: CSARSQAEYF
D gene: TRBD2; J gene: TRBJ2-3; V gene: TRBV7-2; clone size: once; CDR3 DNA: TGTGCCAGCAGCTTTCATCCGGCGGGAGGGCTAGATACGCAGTATTTT; CDR3 protein: CASSFHPAGGLDTQYF
D gene: NA; J gene: TRBJ2-7; V gene: TRBV18; clone size: NA; CDR3 DNA: TGTGCCAGCTCACCACAGGCCAGGGATCTACAGTACTTC; CDR3 protein: CASSPQARDLQYF
D gene: TRBD1; J gene: TRBJ2-2; V gene: TRBV4-2; clone size: NA; CDR3 DNA: TGTGCCAGCAGTTCCGGGACAGCGAACACCGGGGAGCTGTTTTTT; CDR3 protein: CASSSGTANTGELFF
D gene: TRBD2; J gene: TRBJ2-3; V gene: TRBV2; clone size: once; CDR3 DNA: TGTGCCAGCAGAGCCGGGACTAGCGGGAAGGATACGCAGTATTTT; CDR3 protein: CASRAGTSGKDTQYF
D gene: NA; J gene: TRBJ2-5; V gene: TRBV12-3/TRBV12-4; clone size: NA; CDR3 DNA: TGTGCCAGCAGTTTCGGGGGAGAAGAGACCCAGTACTTC; CDR3 protein: CASSFGGEETQYF
D gene: TRBD2; J gene: TRBJ2-1; V gene: TRBV24-1; clone size: NA; CDR3 DNA: TGTGCCACCAGCTTGACTAGCGGGAGGGCTAATGAGCAGTTCTTC; CDR3 protein: CATSLTSGRANEQFF
D gene: NA; J gene: TRBJ2-7; V gene: TRBV4-3; clone size: once; CDR3 DNA: TGCGCCAGCAGCCTTGGTCTCACAGGGAACTACGAGCAGTACTTC; CDR3 protein: CASSLGLTGNYEQYF
D gene: TRBD2; J gene: TRBJ2-1; V gene: TRBV5-6; clone size: NA; CDR3 DNA: TGTGCCAGCAGCCAGGGACTAATCCGAGGGGTCGATGAGCAGTTCTTC; CDR3 protein: CASSQGLIRGVDEQFF
D gene: TRBD1; J gene: TRBJ1-1; V gene: TRBV5-1; clone size: NA; CDR3 DNA: TGCGCCAGCAGCGCAGGGGGTTCCATGAACACTGAAGCTTTCTTT; CDR3 protein: CASSAGGSMNTEAFF